This paragraph covers one T cell receptor beta chain sequence. Original data processing: Reference gene primer amplification yielded estimated nucleated cell counts. The data were produced by immunoSEQ multiplex PCR, yet TCRdb's version contains in-frame clones alone and is incomplete. V and J calls and clone size follow that table, whereas D and trimming were derived from the DNA. The sample comprises about 46,000 clones, 75% to 90% of which are singletons, and nearly 7.5% rests with the top ten. The data were taken from a study of blood T cell repertoires in COVID-19. Background on the study: Some COVID-19 samples were acute and others convalescent; all came from the United States, Italy and Spain. PBMCs, B-cell-depleted T cells, or T cells were the source of the cDNA or gDNA that made up the material.

The sequenced sample was peripheral blood. This TCR was sampled from a man between 60 and 75 years old with active COVID-19.

Here the CDR3 DNA reads TGTGCCAGCAGCTTAGAACTGGCCTACGAGCAGTACTTC. Translated: CASSLELAYEQYF. The chain has TRBV11-2 and TRBJ2-7; unclear D gene. V gave up 0 bases and J gave up 2 bases, with 5 bases separating them. Germline V CDR1 and CDR2: SGHAT, FQNNGV. The CDR3 length is 13 residues.